This is a list of T cell receptor beta chains from one sample in a study of blood T cell repertoires in COVID-19. Assay: immunoSEQ multiplex PCR; the TCRdb copy retains only in-frame clones and omits some. This repertoire shows about 200,000 clones, about nine tenths found once; its top ten account for roughly 4.1%. The sample taken for sequencing was peripheral blood. The receptors come from a man aged 45-60 years with acute or convalescent COVID-19. Both conserved end residues are part of each CDR3. Fields, in order: D gene, V gene, J gene, clone size, CDR3 protein, CDR3 DNA. A D gene is named only where the DNA matches it firmly. Expanded clones are given a class, and other clones once, few, many or no size at all.

D: TRBD1
V: TRBV5-6
J: TRBJ2-5
size: once
CDR3: CASSDGQGSETQYF
DNA: TGTGCCAGCAGTGACGGACAGGGGAGTGAGACCCAGTACTTC

D: TRBD1
V: TRBV6-5
J: TRBJ1-1
size: -
CDR3: CASWGDSYTEAFF
DNA: TGTGCCAGCTGGGGGGACAGTTACACTGAAGCTTTCTTT

D: -
V: TRBV7-3
J: TRBJ1-1
size: -
CDR3: CASSLGSRLMNTEAFF
DNA: TGTGCCAGCAGCTTAGGGTCGAGGCTGATGAACACTGAAGCTTTCTTT

D: TRBD1
V: TRBV4-2
J: TRBJ1-2
size: -
CDR3: CASSPDRAVYGYTF
DNA: TGTGCCAGCAGCCCCGACAGGGCCGTCTATGGCTACACCTTC

D: TRBD1
V: TRBV5-1
J: TRBJ1-1
size: -
CDR3: CASSSLTGVTEAFF
DNA: TGCGCCAGCAGCTCTTTGACAGGGGTCACTGAAGCTTTCTTT

D: -
V: TRBV5-1
J: TRBJ1-1
size: -
CDR3: CASSLGHLNTEAFF
DNA: TGCGCCAGCAGTTTGGGACACTTGAACACTGAAGCTTTCTTT

D: TRBD1
V: TRBV5-5
J: TRBJ2-7
size: -
CDR3: CASSLRDSSYEQYF
DNA: TGTGCCAGCAGCTTACGGGACAGTTCCTACGAGCAGTACTTC

D: TRBD2
V: TRBV19
J: TRBJ2-1
size: -
CDR3: CASSIVSGGALIEQFF
DNA: TGTGCCAGTAGTATAGTAAGCGGGGGGGCCCTCATTGAGCAGTTCTTC

D: TRBD1
V: TRBV29-1
J: TRBJ1-2
size: -
CDR3: CSVEKGQGSYGYTF
DNA: TGCAGCGTTGAAAAGGGACAGGGGTCCTATGGCTACACCTTC

D: TRBD1
V: TRBV9
J: TRBJ1-2
size: -
CDR3: CASSVDGQGSGYTF
DNA: TGTGCCAGCAGCGTAGACGGACAGGGCAGTGGCTACACCTTC

D: TRBD1
V: TRBV12-5
J: TRBJ1-5
size: -
CDR3: CASGLVGGRNQPQHF
DNA: TGTGCTAGTGGTTTGGTAGGGGGCCGCAATCAGCCCCAGCATTTT

D: TRBD1
V: TRBV5-1
J: TRBJ1-6
size: -
CDR3: CASSPQGNSPLHF
DNA: TGCGCCAGCAGCCCACAGGGGAATTCACCCCTCCACTTT

D: -
V: TRBV7-9
J: TRBJ1-2
size: -
CDR3: CASSPDRGNYGYTF
DNA: TGTGCCAGCAGCCCCGATAGGGGGAATTATGGCTACACCTTC

D: -
V: TRBV2
J: TRBJ1-4
size: -
CDR3: CASSPEGEGGKLFF
DNA: TGTGCCAGCAGTCCCGAAGGGGAGGGCGGAAAACTGTTTTTT

D: -
V: TRBV6-1
J: TRBJ1-2
size: -
CDR3: CASSETGGDYGYTF
DNA: TGTGCCAGCAGTGAAACTGGGGGGGACTATGGCTACACCTTC

D: -
V: TRBV15
J: TRBJ1-5
size: once
CDR3: CATSRPQDLRQPQHF
DNA: TGTGCCACCAGCAGACCACAGGACCTCCGACAGCCCCAGCATTTT

D: -
V: TRBV5-1
J: TRBJ2-7
size: -
CDR3: CASSLSEGTSTYEQYF
DNA: TGCGCCAGCAGCTTGTCTGAGGGGACATCCACTTACGAGCAGTACTTC

D: TRBD1
V: TRBV19
J: TRBJ1-2
size: once
CDR3: CASSILQGYGYTF
DNA: TGTGCCAGTAGTATACTACAGGGGTATGGCTACACCTTC

D: -
V: TRBV7-6
J: TRBJ1-1
size: few
CDR3: CASSPLQGLLNTEAFF
DNA: TGTGCCAGCAGCCCATTACAGGGCTTACTGAACACTGAAGCTTTCTTT

D: TRBD2
V: TRBV5-1
J: TRBJ2-1
size: -
CDR3: CASSLEGRVRNEQFF
DNA: TGCGCCAGCAGCTTGGAGGGGAGGGTACGCAATGAGCAGTTCTTC

D: -
V: TRBV3-1/TRBV3-2
J: TRBJ1-4
size: -
CDR3: CASSQRATNEKLFF
DNA: TGTGCCAGCAGCCAAAGAGCAACTAATGAAAAACTGTTTTTT

D: TRBD1
V: TRBV19
J: TRBJ1-6
size: few
CDR3: CASRSTTGNNSPLHF
DNA: TGTGCCAGTAGATCTACGACAGGGAATAATTCACCCCTCCACTTT

D: -
V: TRBV2
J: TRBJ2-7
size: -
CDR3: CASSEAGRHEQYF
DNA: TGTGCCAGCAGTGAAGCAGGGAGGCACGAGCAGTACTTC

D: -
V: TRBV14
J: TRBJ2-2
size: -
CDR3: CASSRGLNTGELFF
DNA: TGTGCCAGCAGCAGGGGTCTGAACACCGGGGAGCTGTTTTTT

D: TRBD2
V: TRBV19
J: TRBJ2-1
size: -
CDR3: CASTHGGAGEQFF
DNA: TGTGCCAGTACCCACGGGGGGGCCGGTGAGCAGTTCTTC

D: -
V: TRBV4-1
J: TRBJ1-5
size: -
CDR3: CASRAGLSNQPQHF
DNA: TGCGCCAGCAGAGCGGGGCTTAGCAATCAGCCCCAGCATTTT

D: -
V: TRBV5-1
J: TRBJ1-1
size: few
CDR3: CASSPGGQEAFF
DNA: TGCGCCAGCAGCCCGGGAGGGCAGGAAGCTTTCTTT

D: TRBD1
V: TRBV10-3
J: TRBJ1-2
size: few
CDR3: CAISPGTGDKTRDGYTF
DNA: TGTGCCATCAGTCCCGGGACAGGGGATAAAACTCGGGATGGCTACACCTTC

D: -
V: TRBV6-5
J: TRBJ2-2
size: once
CDR3: CASSRTFSTGELFF
DNA: TGTGCCAGCAGCCGGACTTTTTCCACCGGGGAGCTGTTTTTT

D: TRBD1
V: TRBV6-1
J: TRBJ1-5
size: -
CDR3: CASSDQGAINQPQHF
DNA: TGTGCCAGCAGTGACCAGGGGGCTATTAATCAGCCCCAGCATTTT

D: -
V: TRBV9
J: TRBJ2-6
size: -
CDR3: CASSVGSAPGANVLTF
DNA: TGTGCCAGCAGCGTGGGCAGTGCCCCTGGGGCCAACGTCCTGACTTTC

D: -
V: TRBV5-6
J: TRBJ1-2
size: once
CDR3: CASSLGPTEGGYTF
DNA: TGTGCCAGCAGCTTGGGTCCCACCGAGGGTGGCTACACCTTC

D: -
V: TRBV9
J: TRBJ2-5
size: -
CDR3: CASSPVPLETQYF
DNA: TGTGCCAGCAGCCCTGTCCCCCTGGAGACCCAGTACTTC

D: TRBD2
V: TRBV5-8
J: TRBJ2-2
size: -
CDR3: CASSLRGLAENTGELFF
DNA: TGTGCCAGCAGCTTACGGGGACTAGCGGAGAACACCGGGGAGCTGTTTTTT

D: -
V: TRBV27
J: TRBJ1-5
size: -
CDR3: CASSLSGQGYQPQHF
DNA: TGTGCCAGCAGTTTATCGGGGCAGGGATATCAGCCCCAGCATTTT

D: -
V: TRBV3-1/TRBV3-2
J: TRBJ1-1
size: -
CDR3: CASSQEFYSHMNTEAFF
DNA: TGTGCCAGCAGCCAAGAGTTTTACAGTCACATGAACACTGAAGCTTTCTTT

D: -
V: TRBV6-1
J: TRBJ1-1
size: -
CDR3: CASSEALGAGNTEAFF
DNA: TGTGCCAGCAGTGAAGCGCTGGGGGCTGGAAACACTGAAGCTTTCTTT

D: -
V: TRBV10-3
J: TRBJ2-7
size: -
CDR3: CATSQGSYEQYF
DNA: TGTGCCACTTCACAGGGCTCCTACGAGCAGTACTTC

D: -
V: TRBV11-2
J: TRBJ1-2
size: -
CDR3: CASSSLGASYGYTF
DNA: TGTGCCAGCAGCTCCCTGGGGGCCAGCTATGGCTACACCTTC

D: -
V: TRBV6-5
J: TRBJ2-3
size: -
CDR3: CASRRGPEADTQYF
DNA: TGTGCCAGCAGGCGGGGCCCAGAGGCAGATACGCAGTATTTT

D: TRBD1
V: TRBV2
J: TRBJ1-6
size: once
CDR3: CASRRGRNSPLHF
DNA: TGTGCCAGCAGAAGGGGGCGGAATTCACCCCTCCACTTT

D: -
V: TRBV2
J: TRBJ1-6
size: -
CDR3: CASSVGGILNSPLHF
DNA: TGTGCCAGCAGTGTCGGGGGGATATTAAATTCACCCCTCCACTTT

D: TRBD2
V: TRBV19
J: TRBJ2-3
size: -
CDR3: CASSILAGASTDTQYF
DNA: TGTGCCAGTAGTATACTAGCGGGGGCCAGCACAGATACGCAGTATTTT

D: -
V: TRBV7-9
J: TRBJ2-1
size: -
CDR3: CASSLGLESVYNEQFF
DNA: TGTGCCAGCAGCTTAGGCTTGGAGTCAGTCTACAATGAGCAGTTCTTC

D: TRBD1
V: TRBV27
J: TRBJ1-6
size: once
CDR3: CASSLRGGTAGFLGSPLHF
DNA: TGTGCCAGCAGTTTAAGAGGGGGGACAGCGGGCTTTTTAGGGTCACCCCTCCACTTT

D: TRBD1
V: TRBV9
J: TRBJ1-2
size: -
CDR3: CASSAGDSSDYGYTF
DNA: TGTGCCAGCAGCGCTGGGGACAGTTCTGACTATGGCTACACCTTC

D: -
V: TRBV4-1
J: TRBJ1-5
size: -
CDR3: CASSQVEGVGNQPQHF
DNA: TGCGCCAGCAGCCAAGTGGAGGGCGTGGGCAATCAGCCCCAGCATTTT

D: -
V: TRBV11-2
J: TRBJ1-1
size: -
CDR3: CASSLGQGRTEAFF
DNA: TGTGCCAGCAGCTTAGGTCAGGGGCGAACTGAAGCTTTCTTT

D: TRBD1
V: TRBV11-2
J: TRBJ1-2
size: -
CDR3: CASSLHRQGGFRGYTF
DNA: TGTGCCAGCAGCTTGCACCGACAGGGAGGCTTTAGAGGCTACACCTTC

D: -
V: TRBV5-1
J: TRBJ1-2
size: -
CDR3: CASRPERGGTYGYTF
DNA: TGCGCCAGCAGGCCAGAGCGGGGGGGCACCTATGGCTACACCTTC

D: -
V: TRBV2
J: TRBJ1-2
size: -
CDR3: CASRSPGADGYTF
DNA: TGTGCCAGCAGATCGCCGGGAGCTGACGGCTACACCTTC